The 21 T cell receptor beta chains given below trace back to one sample, sequenced in a study of T-cell reconstitution after alpha-beta-depleted transplantation in children. The TCRbeta library incorporated unique molecular identifiers. TCRdb re-analysed the PCR reads in MiXCR, keeping a single row per CDR3 protein. Of some 190,000 distinct CDR3 sequences in the sample, around 10% were seen once. The sequencing used PBMCs, collected before TCRalphabeta/CD19-depleted stem cell transplant. Receptors were obtained from a boy under 10 years old with acute myeloid leukemia, due to receive a stem cell transplant.

This clonotype was detected only once. This rearrangement joins TRBV11-2 to TRBJ2-2; possible D gene TRBD2, 5 bases. The germline V and J ends were trimmed by 4 bases and 6 bases, with 15 bases remaining between them. Germline V lookup: CDR1 SGHAT, CDR2 FQNNGV. The CDR3 extends over 15 amino acids. The CDR3 DNA follows: TGTGCCAGCAGCTCCTCTCGGGGTCGGGCCGGGGAGCTGTTTTTT. Protein: CASSSSRGRAGELFF.

This clonotype was detected many times. This chain connects TRBV12-3 or TRBV12-4 to TRBJ2-5; 7 bases are shared with TRBD1. J gave up 0 bases and V 3 bases, and 7 bases lay outside the gene matches. The CDR3 is 16 residues long. The CDR3 region has the DNA TGTGCCAGCAGTTTTGGTGAGGGACAGTACCAAGAGACCCAGTACTTC. Encoded protein: CASSFGEGQYQETQYF.

Regarding this clonotype: This sequence may be a read error, since a much larger clone differs from it by one base. A read error is likely, as this CDR3 ends without the conserved phenylalanine or tryptophan. V and J are TRBV5-1 and TRBJ2-2; 9 nucleotides line up with TRBD2. The V gene end was trimmed by 4 bases and the J gene end by 5 bases; junction bases not matched to a gene: 6. CDR3 length equals 15 residues. Germline CDR1 is SGHRS and CDR2 is YFSETQ. DNA for the CDR3: TGCGCCAGCAGCCGCGGGGGGGATGGAACCGGGGAGCTGTTTTCT. This sequence encodes CASSRGGDGTGELFS.

This clonotype appeared many times. This chain connects TRBV10-3 to TRBJ2-3; 13 nucleotides line up with TRBD2. V dropped 8 bases and J dropped 5; count of bases not matched to a gene: 1. The V gene's germline CDR1 is ENHRY and CDR2 SYGVKD. The CDR3 sequence is 13 residues long. The CDR3 nucleotides are TGTGCCATCGGACTAGCGGGAGAAGATACGCAGTATTTT. Translating gives CAIGLAGEDTQYF.

The V call is TRBV19, the J call TRBJ1-1; TRBD1 aligns across 7 bases. Germline trimming cut 3 bases from V and 1 base from J; bases unmatched to any gene: 5. Germline CDR1 is LNHDA and CDR2 is SQIVND (reference sequence). This CDR3 has 15 amino acids. DNA for the CDR3: TGTGCCAGTAGTATGAGACAGGGTAGGAACACTGAAGCTTTCTTT. Protein: CASSMRQGRNTEAFF. Combining the CDR3 with reference TRBV19 and TRBJ1-1 gives the whole variable domain DGGITQSPKYLFRKEGQNVTLSCEQNLNHDAMYWYRQDPGQGLRLIYYSQIVNDFQKGDIAEGYSVSREKKESFPLTVTSAQKNPTAFYLCASSMRQGRNTEAFFGQGTRLTVV.

This clonotype was found a few times. The rearrangement joins TRBV20-1 to TRBJ2-3, with 11 bases aligning to TRBD1. V shed 5 bases and J 3 bases; nucleotides not matched to a gene: 7. Germline-derived CDR1 and CDR2 are DFQATT and SNEGSKA (reference sequence). The CDR3 length is 15 residues. CDR3 nucleotides: TGCAGTGCTGGGACAGGGGGAGCTTGGACAGATACGCAGTATTTT. Translated: CSAGTGGAWTDTQYF.

Worth noting for this clonotype: This sequence may be a read error, since a much larger clone differs from it by one base. The genes are TRBV7-9 and TRBJ1-4; tentatively, D is TRBD1 (6 bases). Germline assignment: CDR1 SEHNR and CDR2 FQNEAQ (reference sequence). This CDR3 contains 12 residues. Written as DNA, the CDR3 is TGTGCCAGCAGCTTGACAGGTGAAAAACTGCTTTTT. As protein: CASSLTGEKLLF.

This clonotype was detected many times. This chain joins TRBV3-1 and TRBJ2-7; the D gene is possibly TRBD2 (6 bases). The CDR3 sequence is 15 residues long. V was clipped by 1 base and J by 12 bases, with 22 bases between them. Germline V lookup: CDR1 LGHDT, CDR2 YNNKEL (reference sequence). The CDR3 spells CASSQGISGGGPPYF. The CDR3, as DNA: TGTGCCAGCAGCCAAGGGATTAGCGGAGGAGGGCCTCCGTACTTC.

This clonotype was observed many times. The chain has TRBV6-1 and TRBJ1-2; D not certain. CDR1 and CDR2 (germline): MNHNS, SASEGT. V was trimmed by 3 bases and J by 14 bases, leaving 19 bases between them. The CDR3 sequence is 13 residues long. CDR3 protein: CASSDLVQTPITF. The CDR3, as DNA: TGTGCCAGCAGTGATTTGGTCCAGACCCCTATTACCTTC.

There are many counts of this clonotype. The rearrangement links TRBV5-1 to TRBJ1-2; no reliable D call. The germline V gene encodes CDR1 SGHRS and CDR2 YFSETQ. Deletions cut 4 bases from V and 1 base from J, with 8 bases between. This CDR3 has 13 residues. Here the CDR3 DNA reads TGCGCCAGCAGCCCTGACAATAACTATGGCTACACCTTC. It codes for CASSPDNNYGYTF.

This clonotype was found many times. This chain links TRBV7-2 with TRBJ2-1; D is tentatively TRBD1 or TRBD2 (5 bases each). Germline V lookup: CDR1 SGHTA, CDR2 FQGNSA. V shed 6 bases and J shed 4 bases, with 16 bases lying between them. This CDR3 is built from 15 residues. DNA of the CDR3: TGTGCCAGCAGGTACGACCAGGGAGCGTACAATGAGCAGTTCTTC. Protein product: CASRYDQGAYNEQFF.

This clonotype was counted ten times or more. CDR3 amino acids: CASSPVPGQVRGNQPQHF. The CDR3 nucleotides read TGCGCCAGCAGCCCAGTCCCGGGACAGGTCCGGGGCAATCAGCCCCAGCATTTT. The chain recombines TRBV5-1 with TRBJ1-5, with 8 bases fitting TRBD1. This CDR3 has 18 residues. From germline, CDR1 is SGHRS and CDR2 YFSETQ. V shed 4 bases and J 2 bases; nucleotides not matched to a gene: 14. Filled out from reference TRBV5-1 and TRBJ1-5, the complete variable domain reads KAGVTQTPRYLIKTRGQQVTLSCSPISGHRSVSWYQQTPGQGLQFLFEYFSETQRNKGNFPGRFSGRQFSNSRSEMNVSTLELGDSALYLCASSPVPGQVRGNQPQHFGDGTRLSIL.

Notes on this clonotype: Possible read error: a much larger clone is one base away. CDR3 residues: CASSSSSGGAGYKEQFF. In nucleotides, the CDR3 is TGTGCCAGCAGTTCCTCTAGCGGGGGGGCCGGCTACAAGGAGCAGTTCTTC. V usage is TRBV6-5 and J usage is TRBJ2-1; TRBD2 matches 12 bases. This CDR3 has 17 amino acids. The V gene's germline CDR1 is MNHEY and CDR2 SVGAGI.

The chain links TRBV30 to TRBJ2-7; the D gene is possibly TRBD2 (5 bases). Germline V gene data show CDR1 as GTSNPN and CDR2 as SVGIG (reference sequence). Trimming left V 5 bases short and J 3 bases short, with 8 bases between. The CDR3 is 11 residues long. CDR3 sequence reads: CAWGRGYEQYF. The CDR3 DNA is TGTGCCTGGGGACGGGGCTACGAGCAGTACTTC.

This clonotype was counted ten times or more. The chain recombines TRBV5-6 with TRBJ1-2, with unresolved D. The germline CDR1 and CDR2 sequences are SGHDT and YYEEEE. This CDR3 spans 16 amino acids. Trimming cost V 2 bases and J 8 bases, with 22 bases left between them. The CDR3 DNA sequence: TGTGCCAGCAGCTTAACCGGGATCCTCTCCAGGAAGGGCTACACCTTC. This codes for CASSLTGILSRKGYTF.

This clonotype has at least ten counts. The chain couples TRBV11-2 to TRBJ1-2; TRBD1 aligns across 11 bases. Trimming took 4 bases from V and 5 from J; bases not matched to a gene: 15. The CDR3 consists of 18 residues. Germline V gives CDR1 SGHAT, CDR2 FQNNGV. CDR3 sequence (DNA): TGTGCCAGCAGCTCACGTAGTGGCGGACAGGGGGCGATTTATGGCTACACCTTC. Its translation: CASSSRSGGQGAIYGYTF. The full variable domain, rest sourced from reference TRBV11-2 and TRBJ1-2, is EAGVAQSPRYKIIEKRQSVAFWCNPISGHATLYWYQQILGQGPKLLIQFQNNGVVDDSQLPKDRFSAERLKGVDSTLKIQPAKLEDSAVYLCASSSRSGGQGAIYGYTFGSGTRLTVV.

This clonotype was observed a handful of times. V and J are TRBV30 and TRBJ2-1; D is tentatively TRBD1 or TRBD2 (5 bases each). Trimming removed 3 bases at V and 8 bases at J, with 23 bases between. The CDR3 covers 16 residues. CDR1 and CDR2 (germline): GTSNPN, SVGIG (reference sequence). The DNA for the CDR3 is TGTGCCTGGAGCGAAATCTGGGGACCCGGGGATCATGAGCAGTTCTTC. It is translated as CAWSEIWGPGDHEQFF.

This clonotype was counted many times. The chain employs TRBV3-1 and TRBJ2-7, with D hard to call. V gave up 8 bases and J gave up 3 bases, with 14 bases separating them. The CDR3 has 13 amino acids. The V gene's germline CDR1 is LGHDT and CDR2 YNNKEL (reference sequence). CDR3 DNA sequence: TGTGCCAGCCAAGACGGCAGGTACTACGAGCAGTACTTC. Protein: CASQDGRYYEQYF.

This clonotype showed up many times. The chain links TRBV29-1 to TRBJ2-1, with TRBD1 matching over 8 bases. V trimming: 6 bases; J trimming: 0 bases; junction bases outside the gene matches: 1. Germline V CDR1 and CDR2: SQVTM, ANQGSEA. CDR3 length: 13 amino acids. The CDR3 loop reads CSVGTGSYNEQFF. The CDR3 nucleotides are TGCAGCGTCGGGACAGGCTCCTACAATGAGCAGTTCTTC.

Ten or more counts support this clonotype. The rearrangement joins TRBV6-5 to TRBJ1-1; D is ambiguous. CDR1 is MNHEY, CDR2 SVGAGI, per germline. The ends were cut back, 0 bases at V and 4 bases at J, with 15 bases in the middle. CDR3 size: 16 residues. The CDR3 DNA follows: TGTGCCAGCAGTTACTCGTTGGGGTTCGGGAGCACTGAAGCTTTCTTT. The encoded protein is CASSYSLGFGSTEAFF.

This clonotype was counted at least ten times. CDR3 DNA: TGCGCCAGCAGACGTGGGACAGGGGTTTACAATGAGCAGTTCTTC. This codes for CASRRGTGVYNEQFF. The chain links TRBV5-1 to TRBJ2-1; 10 bases line up with TRBD1. The CDR3 covers 15 residues. Per germline, CDR1 SGHRS and CDR2 YFSETQ. The V segment lost 5 bases and the J segment 4 bases; nucleotides outside the gene matches: 6.